The TCR beta chain under discussion was sequenced for a study of shared clonotypes between healthy human individuals. TCRdb's copy holds only in-frame clones and misses some; the assay was immunoSEQ multiplex PCR. Here the sample spans some 2,000,000 clones, 90% to 95% being singletons. Trimming took off 7 bases at V and 0 bases at J, with 10 bases between the two ends. The CDR3 runs to 15 residues. Germline assignment: CDR1 SGHTA and CDR2 FQGNSA. The receptor comes from a young man in good health. Sequenced input: naive CD4+ T cells sorted from blood. Subset meaning: CD45RA+ positively selected. This rearrangement joins TRBV7-2 to TRBJ1-6; tentative D call: TRBD1 (5 bases). This chain's CDR3 is CASNNRFSYNSPLHF. In DNA, the CDR3 is TGTGCCAGCAATAACAGGTTCTCCTATAATTCACCCCTCCACTTT.